The 22 T cell receptor beta chains below all came from one sample that was sequenced in a study of post-analysis software for immune sequencing data. Findings and limits, study-wide: Comparison of patients with controls showed five TRBV segments more frequent in patients, TRBV5-6, TRBV5-1 and TRBV20-1 among them.

Antigens for these TCRs are unknown. Included in the TCR beta cDNA libraries were unique molecular identifiers. TCRdb called the PCR reads again in MiXCR, with one record for every CDR3 protein. This table holds fewer than 850,000 distinct CDR3 sequences, 30% found once. The sequenced sample consisted of blood. These receptors originate from a girl aged 5 to 17 with multiple sclerosis.

This chain links TRBV20-1 with TRBJ1-5; perhaps TRBD1 as D (6 bases). Trimming stripped 6 bases from V and 3 bases from J, with 15 bases between. CDR1 DFQATT and CDR2 SNEGSKA come from the germline V gene (reference sequence). The CDR3 spans 14 residues. CDR3 nucleotide sequence: TGCAGTGCCGCCGGACAGACTTCCAATCAGCCCCAGCATTTT. Its protein product is CSAAGQTSNQPQHF.

The genes are TRBV29-1 and TRBJ1-2; D remains unclear. CDR3 length: 12 residues. CDR1 and CDR2 (germline): SQVTM, ANQGSEA. Between the trimmed V and J ends, which lost 3 bases and 6 bases, there was a span of 11 bases. DNA for the CDR3: TGCAGCGTTGACGTACGGGCGGATGGCTACACCTTC. Its protein product is CSVDVRADGYTF.

The chain combines TRBV5-6 with TRBJ1-6; 11 bases line up with TRBD1. Per the germline V gene, CDR1 is SGHDT and CDR2 is YYEEEE. V was clipped by 4 bases and J by 10 bases; unmatched bases: 10. This CDR3 is built from 16 residues. The CDR3 DNA sequence: TGTGCCAGCAGCACCGGGACAGGGGGTGGTTGGTCACCCCTCCACTTT. It codes for CASSTGTGGGWSPLHF.

CDR3 DNA sequence: TGTGCCAGCAGCTATAATTTACGAGCGGGAGGATCAGATACGCAGTATTTT. Translated, it gives CASSYNLRAGGSDTQYF. This chain links TRBV6-5 with TRBJ2-3; 9 bases match TRBD2. The V gene end was trimmed by 6 bases and the J gene end by 4 bases; junction bases not matched to a gene: 14. Germline V gives CDR1 MNHEY, CDR2 SVGAGI. This CDR3 comprises 17 residues.

The chain has TRBV20-1 and TRBJ2-4; D not resolved. The J call is uncertain, as TRBJ2-7 better fits the DNA end. Germline loops: CDR1 DFQATT, CDR2 SNEGSKA (reference sequence). The CDR3 is 12 amino acids. For the CDR3, the DNA is TGCAGTGCTAGCCCCATATCCTACGAGCAGTACTTC. This translates into CSASPISYEQYF.

The gene calls are TRBV5-5 and TRBJ2-1, with D unresolved. The CDR3 loop spans 13 amino acids. V lost 2 bases and J lost 10, with 13 bases in between. Germline lookup yields CDR1 SGHKS and CDR2 YYEKEE (reference sequence). The CDR3 DNA reads TGTGCCAGCAGCTTCGAATCATTGGGGGAGCAGTTCTTC. Protein product: CASSFESLGEQFF.

This clonotype turned up a few times. The chain combines TRBV5-6 with TRBJ2-7; no reliable D call. From germline, CDR1 is SGHDT and CDR2 YYEEEE. With 4 bases removed from V and 3 bases from J, the gap between germline ends came to 17 bases. This CDR3 spans 15 amino acids. The CDR3 reads CASSRAAGQNYEQYF. The CDR3 DNA reads TGTGCCAGCAGCCGGGCCGCAGGTCAAAACTACGAGCAGTACTTC.

The chain recombines TRBV7-2 with TRBJ2-1, with 9 bases fitting TRBD2. Looked up from germline, CDR1 is SGHTA and CDR2 is FQGNSA. This CDR3 is built from 18 residues. The J segment lost 2 bases and the V segment lost 5 bases, leaving 13 bases of the junction unmatched. The CDR3 bases are TGTGCCAGCAGCCTACACAACCAGCGGGAGGATCCCTACAATGAGCAGTTCTTC. It is translated as CASSLHNQREDPYNEQFF.

There are a few counts of this clonotype. The rearrangement uses TRBV29-1 and TRBJ1-1; D gene uncertain. The germline V gene encodes CDR1 SQVTM and CDR2 ANQGSEA. The CDR3 spans 14 residues. The V gene lost 0 bases and the J gene lost 0 bases, with 8 bases spanning the gap. The CDR3: CSVEDLPLNTEAFF. CDR3 DNA sequence: TGCAGCGTTGAAGATCTTCCGCTGAACACTGAAGCTTTCTTT. The whole variable domain, filled in from reference TRBV29-1 and TRBJ1-1, reads SAVISQKPSRDICQRGTSLTIQCQVDSQVTMMFWYRQQPGQSLTLIATANQGSEATYESGFVIDKFPISRPNLTFSTLTVSNMSPEDSSIYLCSVEDLPLNTEAFFGQGTRLTVV.

This clonotype was observed a few times. The V and J genes are TRBV5-1 and TRBJ2-1; D is possibly TRBD1 (6 bases). CDR1 and CDR2 (germline): SGHRS, YFSETQ. The CDR3 has 16 residues. Trimming removed 4 bases at V and 5 bases at J, with 19 bases between. The CDR3 is CASSPAPRGSNNEQFF. CDR3 DNA: TGCGCCAGCAGCCCCGCCCCGAGGGGGTCAAACAATGAGCAGTTCTTC.

A few counts support this clonotype. The chain joins TRBV7-9 to TRBJ2-7; perhaps D is TRBD1 or TRBD2 (5 bases each). The CDR3 has 16 residues. Between the trimmed V and J ends, which lost 5 bases and 0 bases, there was a span of 17 bases. Germline lookup yields CDR1 SEHNR and CDR2 FQNEAQ (reference sequence). The CDR3 DNA follows: TGTGCCAGCAGCCCTAGTGGGGGATTCAGCTCCTACGAGCAGTACTTC. This encodes CASSPSGGFSSYEQYF.

The gene calls are TRBV5-5 and TRBJ2-3; 8 nucleotides match TRBD1. The V gene end was trimmed by 6 bases and the J gene end by 0 bases; junction bases not matched to a gene: 6. Germline CDR1 SGHKS, CDR2 YYEKEE (reference sequence). This CDR3 comprises 15 residues. The CDR3 reads CASTPQGVSTDTQYF. As DNA, the CDR3 is TGTGCCAGCACCCCACAGGGGGTTAGCACAGATACGCAGTATTTT.

This clonotype was observed a handful of times. The chain links TRBV7-8 to TRBJ2-7, with TRBD1 as a possible D gene (6 bases). The CDR3 is 17 amino acids. V was pared by 1 base and J by 1 base, with 17 bases between. Germline V gives CDR1 SGHVS, CDR2 FQNEAQ. The CDR3 DNA is TGTGCCAGCAGCTTAGTAGGACAGTTCCACATTTCCTACGAGCAGTACTTC. Translating gives CASSLVGQFHISYEQYF.

This chain uses TRBV7-2 with TRBJ2-1; 8 bases map to TRBD2. The germline gives CDR1 SGHTA, CDR2 FQGNSA. V lost 3 bases to trimming and J lost 3 bases; unmatched junction nucleotides: 10. There are 17 residues in the CDR3. DNA of the CDR3: TGTGCCAGCAGCTTCTCTCCCCGGGCGGGAGGCTACAATGAGCAGTTCTTC. It specifies CASSFSPRAGGYNEQFF.

The chain recombines TRBV5-6 with TRBJ2-5; D is unclear. V lost 2 bases and J 5 bases, leaving 13 bases between the germline ends. Germline V gene data show CDR1 as SGHDT and CDR2 as YYEEEE. The CDR3 is 14 residues long. CDR3 sequence reads: CASSFFRRDETQYF. CDR3 coding DNA: TGTGCCAGCAGCTTTTTTAGAAGGGATGAGACCCAGTACTTC.

The chain links TRBV10-3 to TRBJ2-2; perhaps TRBD2 as D (6 bases). The CDR3 contains 15 residues. Trimming took 6 bases from V and 1 from J, leaving 12 bases between them. CDR1 ENHRY and CDR2 SYGVKD come from the germline V gene. CDR3 sequence: CAIRGGPRNTGELFF. The DNA for the CDR3 is TGTGCCATCAGGGGAGGTCCCCGGAACACCGGGGAGCTGTTTTTT.

This clonotype showed up just a few times. The chain recombines TRBV10-3 with TRBJ2-1; D perhaps matches TRBD2 (5 bases). The CDR3 has 12 residues. V lost 5 bases and J 7 bases, leaving 9 bases between the germline ends. The V gene's germline CDR1 is ENHRY and CDR2 SYGVKD. The CDR3 sequence: CAISRTGNEQFF. CDR3 bases: TGTGCCATCAGTCGGACGGGGAATGAGCAGTTCTTC.

This clonotype has more than one count but fewer than ten. The gene calls are TRBV5-1 and TRBJ2-5, with TRBD2 identical over 10 bases. Germline assignment: CDR1 SGHRS and CDR2 YFSETQ. The CDR3 is 18 residues long. V shed 5 bases and J 2 bases; nucleotides not matched to a gene: 15. CDR3 sequence (DNA): TGCGCCAGCAGGGAGCGGGGGGGGAACCTCGAGATACAAGAGACCCAGTACTTC. Its protein product is CASRERGGNLEIQETQYF.

The chain is built from TRBV20-1 and TRBJ2-5; TRBD1 matches 8 bases. Germline trimming cut 5 bases from V and 5 bases from J; bases unmatched to any gene: 13. This CDR3 has 15 residues. Germline assignment: CDR1 DFQATT and CDR2 SNEGSKA (reference sequence). CDR3 bases: TGCAGTGCTTCCCCCGGGCAGGGGGCCAGGGAGACCCAGTACTTC. Protein sequence: CSASPGQGARETQYF.

This clonotype appeared once. The chain is built from TRBV7-2 and TRBJ2-7; 9 bases map to TRBD1. Germline V CDR1 and CDR2: SGHTA, FQGNSA. After removal of 4 bases from V and 2 bases from J, the junction contained 6 bases not matched to a gene. The CDR3 loop spans 15 amino acids. CDR3 DNA: TGTGCCAGCAGCTCCACAGGGGGCTTACCCTACGAGCAGTACTTC. Amino acids: CASSSTGGLPYEQYF.

This clonotype occurred once. A read error may account for a junction end that differs from germline. The chain recombines TRBV29-1 with TRBJ2-3; 15 bases match TRBD2. From germline, CDR1 is SQVTM and CDR2 ANQGSEA. The CDR3 has 18 residues. The CDR3 nucleotides read TGCGGCGTTGGATACACATGGACTAGCGGGGGGGACTCTGATACGCAGTATTTT. This encodes CGVGYTWTSGGDSDTQYF.

CDR3 amino acids: CASSFLAGPDTDTQYF. The CDR3 nucleotides read TGCGCCAGCAGCTTTTTAGCGGGCCCTGACACAGATACGCAGTATTTT. The rearrangement joins TRBV5-1 to TRBJ2-3; 7 nucleotides line up with TRBD2. V shed 2 bases, J shed 2 bases, and the junction held 8 bases outside the gene matches. Germline values: CDR1 SGHRS, CDR2 YFSETQ. The CDR3 totals 16 residues. Filled out from reference TRBV5-1 and TRBJ2-3, the complete variable domain reads KAGVTQTPRYLIKTRGQQVTLSCSPISGHRSVSWYQQTPGQGLQFLFEYFSETQRNKGNFPGRFSGRQFSNSRSEMNVSTLELGDSALYLCASSFLAGPDTDTQYFGPGTRLTVL.